The 14 T cell receptor beta chains below come from one sample, sequenced in a study of cytomegalovirus exposure and HLA in healthy donors. Only in-frame clones appear in the TCRdb table, and some are missing; sequencing was by immunoSEQ multiplex PCR. Found here are approximately 260,000 clones, about 86% of them singletons; the top ten hold over 0.95%. Sequenced input: PBMCs. These receptors originate from a woman aged 18-29 years in good health and CMV-seronegative.

The chain links TRBV7-2 to TRBJ2-3; weak D call: TRBD2 (7 bases). Germline V gives CDR1 SGHTA, CDR2 FQGNSA. The CDR3 has 16 residues. With 3 bases removed from V and 5 bases from J, the gap between germline ends came to 18 bases. CDR3 region: CASSLYEGGAQDTQYF. For the CDR3, the DNA is TGTGCCAGCAGCTTGTATGAAGGGGGGGCGCAAGATACGCAGTATTTT.

This clone was seen a few times. The chain couples TRBV4-2 to TRBJ2-7, with a tentative D call TRBD2 (5 bases). Per the germline V gene, CDR1 is LGHNA and CDR2 is YNFKEQ. With 0 bases removed from V and 3 bases from J, the gap between germline ends came to 12 bases. This CDR3 has 15 amino acids. The CDR3 sequence: CASSQDLAGLYEQYF. DNA for the CDR3: TGTGCCAGCAGCCAAGATCTCGCGGGCCTCTACGAGCAGTACTTC.

The genes are TRBV10-3 and TRBJ1-2; no clear D gene. The CDR3 length is 13 residues. Germline values: CDR1 ENHRY, CDR2 SYGVKD. The V end was cut by 6 bases, the J end by 3 bases, with 11 bases between. Here the CDR3 DNA reads TGTGCCATCAGCCTTAACGAGGACTATGGCTACACCTTC. This codes for CAISLNEDYGYTF.

This clone occurred once. This chain uses TRBV27 with TRBJ2-7, with 8 bases fitting TRBD1. CDR1 and CDR2 from the germline V gene are MNHEY and SMNVEV (reference sequence). This CDR3 contains 14 residues. The V segment lost 3 bases and the J segment 5 bases; nucleotides outside the gene matches: 6. The CDR3 spells CASSFGRGLNEQYF. CDR3 DNA: TGTGCCAGCAGTTTCGGCAGGGGGCTCAACGAGCAGTACTTC.

The chain has TRBV4-2 and TRBJ1-6, with a weak D call TRBD1 (6 bases). Per the germline V gene, CDR1 is LGHNA and CDR2 is YNFKEQ. V gave up 5 bases and J gave up 7 bases, with 12 bases separating them. This CDR3 comprises 14 residues. The CDR3 reads CASSAWDKNSPLHF. The CDR3 nucleotides read TGTGCCAGCAGCGCCTGGGACAAGAATTCACCCCTCCACTTT.

The V call is TRBV6-5, the J call TRBJ1-4; 8 nucleotides line up with TRBD1. This CDR3 has 13 amino acids. Looked up from germline, CDR1 is MNHEY and CDR2 is SVGAGI. The J segment lost 7 bases and the V segment lost 2 bases, leaving 0 bases of the junction unmatched. The CDR3 coding sequence is TGTGCCAGCAGTTACGGGACAGGTGAAAAACTGTTTTTT. It codes for CASSYGTGEKLFF.

V gene TRBV5-1 combines with J gene TRBJ1-1; 7 nucleotides agree with TRBD1. The J segment lost 5 bases and the V segment lost 2 bases, leaving 3 bases of the junction unmatched. The CDR3 is made up of 13 amino acids. The V gene's germline CDR1 is SGHRS and CDR2 YFSETQ. The CDR3 DNA is TGCGCCAGCAGCTTCGTACAGGGGACTGAAGCTTTCTTT. Translating it yields CASSFVQGTEAFF.

Only a few counts were recorded for this clone. This chain joins TRBV5-1 and TRBJ2-2, with 8 positions matching TRBD2. CDR3 length: 16 residues. The trim removed 0 bases at V and 1 base at J, leaving 2 bases unmatched. Per germline, CDR1 SGHRS and CDR2 YFSETQ. This chain's CDR3 is CASSLDTSGNTGELFF. The CDR3 coding sequence is TGCGCCAGCAGCTTGGATACTAGCGGGAACACCGGGGAGCTGTTTTTT.

V gene TRBV6-6 combines with J gene TRBJ2-7; a possible D gene is TRBD1 (6 bases). This CDR3 contains 13 residues. The germline gives CDR1 MNHNY, CDR2 SVGAGI (reference sequence). Trimming shortened V by 0 bases and J by 4 bases, and 7 bases separated the two germline ends. The CDR3 DNA reads as TGTGCCAGCAGTTACTCCGGACAGTACGAGCAGTACTTC. Residues: CASSYSGQYEQYF.

This clone has a single count. The chain links TRBV10-3 to TRBJ2-7, with TRBD1 matching over 7 bases. The germline V gene encodes CDR1 ENHRY and CDR2 SYGVKD. Trimming cost V 6 bases and J 3 bases; bases outside gene matches: 2. CDR3 size: 12 residues. The CDR3 here is CAIRSGGYEQYF. The DNA for the CDR3 is TGTGCCATCAGATCAGGGGGCTACGAGCAGTACTTC.

The sample holds one count of this clone. The chain joins TRBV7-2 to TRBJ2-3, with a possible D match to TRBD2 (6 bases). The CDR3 extends over 15 amino acids. V dropped 3 bases and J dropped 2 bases, with 12 bases sitting between them. The germline V gene has CDR1 SGHTA and CDR2 FQGNSA. The CDR3 protein is CASSFGTLYTDTQYF. CDR3 nucleotides: TGTGCCAGCAGCTTCGGGACTCTCTACACAGATACGCAGTATTTT.

The J gene is TRBJ1-2, the V gene TRBV6-5, with TRBD1 identical over 7 bases. J gave up 4 bases and V 2 bases, and 10 bases lay outside the gene matches. Germline CDR1 and CDR2: MNHEY and SVGAGI. The CDR3 sequence is 16 residues long. The CDR3 nucleotides are TGTGCCAGCAGTTACGCCCGGGACAGCGGGCGCTATGGCTACACCTTC. Residues: CASSYARDSGRYGYTF.

This rearrangement joins TRBV29-1 to TRBJ1-3; D is unresolved. The germline gives CDR1 SQVTM, CDR2 ANQGSEA. V dropped 7 bases and J dropped 0 bases, with 10 bases sitting between them. The CDR3 totals 13 residues. The CDR3 loop reads CSGQESSGNTIYF. The DNA for the CDR3 is TGCAGCGGTCAGGAATCCTCTGGAAACACCATATATTTT.

The J gene is TRBJ2-7, the V gene TRBV19; 9 nucleotides align to TRBD2. The CDR3 consists of 15 residues. Trimming took 5 bases from V and 2 from J; bases not matched to a gene: 7. Germline V gives CDR1 LNHDA, CDR2 SQIVND (reference sequence). The CDR3 nucleotides read TGTGCCAGTAGTTTGACTAGCGGAACCCCCTACGAGCAGTACTTC. Protein sequence: CASSLTSGTPYEQYF. Based on the CDR3 plus reference TRBV19 and TRBJ2-7, the full variable domain is DGGITQSPKYLFRKEGQNVTLSCEQNLNHDAMYWYRQDPGQGLRLIYYSQIVNDFQKGDIAEGYSVSREKKESFPLTVTSAQKNPTAFYLCASSLTSGTPYEQYFGPGTRLTVT.